The sequence of this T cell receptor beta chain was determined in a study of blood T cell repertoires in COVID-19. About the study: Some COVID-19 samples were acute and others convalescent; all came from the United States, Italy and Spain.

In the original workflow: Estimation of nucleated cell counts relied on the amplification of reference gene primers. Repertoires were generated with immunoSEQ multiplex PCR, while TCRdb's copy carries only in-frame clones and drops some. The D gene and trimming were derived from the DNA, and the V and J assignments and clone size from that table. Of 450,000 to 500,000 clones listed, about 85% are singletons. Germline V gives CDR1 MNHNS, CDR2 SASEGT. Trimming cost V 1 base and J 5 bases, with 11 bases left between them. The CDR3 contains 14 residues. Membership in each cohort depended on participant-reported clinical history.

The sequenced sample consisted of PBMCs or T cells enriched from blood (not recorded which). The receptor was isolated from an older woman who had recovered from COVID-19. The chain employs TRBV6-1 and TRBJ1-1; weak D call: TRBD1 (6 bases). CDR3 sequence (DNA): TGTGCCAGCAGTGAAGGCAGGGGTGGGACTGAAGCTTTCTTT. Protein: CASSEGRGGTEAFF.